This T cell receptor (beta chain) was retrieved from a study of T-cell memory formation after mild COVID-19. CDR1 is SEHNR, CDR2 FQNEAQ, per germline (reference sequence). The CDR3 loop spans 13 amino acids. Deletions cut 5 bases from V and 10 bases from J, with 17 bases between. TCRdb re-derived calls from the 5' RACE reads in MiXCR, one entry per CDR3 protein. The sample comprises fewer than 650,000 distinct CDR3 sequences, roughly 17% of which are singletons, and 8.1% rests with the top ten. This clonotype appeared a few times. This receptor was identified in an adult woman who had mild COVID-19 (a few samples of this study predate the infection). Cell type and time point are not known. V is TRBV7-9 and J is TRBJ1-1; maybe TRBD1 (5 bases). Material for sequencing was PBMCs or a T cell subset sorted from them (not recorded which). CDR3 residues: CASSQYSGLRAFF. The CDR3 DNA reads TGTGCCAGCAGCCAATACTCAGGGTTAAGAGCTTTCTTT.